This entry concerns a single T cell receptor beta chain. The Seattle patients joined while their infection was active and were tracked longitudinally afterward. Original processing methods: Reference gene primer amplification in the assay estimated nucleated cell counts. The table came from immunoSEQ multiplex PCR; TCRdb's copy has only in-frame clones and leaves some out. V and J calls and clone size are given by that table; D and trimming were obtained from the DNA. The sample consists of 230,000 or so clones, around 91% of them appearing once. V was trimmed by 5 bases and J by 5 bases, leaving 12 bases between them. The CDR3 is 13 residues long. CDR1 is SGHVS and CDR2 is FNYEAQ in the germline V gene. This entry is derived from a study of blood T cell repertoires in COVID-19. Study information: Spain, Italy and the United States supplied samples that represented acute and convalescent COVID-19. From T cells, B-cell-depleted T cells, or PBMCs came the material, which was cDNA or gDNA.

V usage is TRBV7-6 and J usage is TRBJ1-2; unclear D gene. This TCR was sampled from a woman in her fifties or sixties with COVID-19, enrolled during active disease. The sequenced sample consisted of peripheral blood. CDR3 amino acids: CASSLPRGYGYTF. The CDR3 nucleotides are TGTGCCAGCAGCCTCCCCCGAGGGTATGGCTACACCTTC.